These 26 T cell receptor beta chains share one sample of origin, sequenced in a study of OX40 agonist ivuxolimab in advanced cancers. The repertoire was sequenced with immunoSEQ multiplex PCR; TCRdb's copy has only in-frame clones and lacks some. The data contain about 88,000 clones, just under 90% of them seen just once; the ten biggest clones take up about 1.5%. This specimen was CD4+ or CD8+ T cells sorted from blood, taken in a trial of the OX40 agonist ivuxolimab. The receptor set was obtained from an adult with an advanced solid tumor such as melanoma, head and neck, liver or kidney cancer.

This chain connects TRBV11-2 to TRBJ2-3; tentatively, D is TRBD2 (6 bases). The V gene lost 1 base and the J gene lost 1 base, with 9 bases spanning the gap. CDR3 size: 15 residues. The V gene's germline CDR1 is SGHAT and CDR2 FQNNGV. CDR3 nucleotides: TGTGCCAGCAGCTTAGCCGGCGGGGGCACAGATACGCAGTATTTT. Residues: CASSLAGGGTDTQYF.

This chain joins TRBV10-1 and TRBJ2-5; D might be TRBD1 or TRBD2, each matching 6 bases. V lost 0 bases and J 4 bases, leaving 15 bases between the germline ends. The CDR3 covers 16 residues. In germline, CDR1 is WNHNN, CDR2 SYGVQD (reference sequence). This chain's CDR3 is CASSESTRGPGETQYF. The CDR3 DNA sequence: TGCGCCAGCAGTGAGTCGACTCGGGGGCCCGGAGAGACCCAGTACTTC.

The chain links TRBV7-2 to TRBJ2-7; 8 nucleotides line up with TRBD2. Trimming took 6 bases from V and 2 from J; bases not matched to a gene: 9. CDR1 is SGHTA and CDR2 is FQGNSA in the germline V gene. This CDR3 contains 15 residues. The CDR3 sequence: CASRLNTGLAYEQYF. CDR3 nucleotide sequence: TGTGCCAGCAGGCTGAACACGGGACTAGCCTACGAGCAGTACTTC.

This chain links TRBV2 with TRBJ2-5, with a possible D match to TRBD1 (6 bases). The CDR3 length is 14 residues. The germline V and J ends were trimmed by 2 bases and 5 bases, with 12 bases remaining between them. Looked up from germline, CDR1 is SNHLY and CDR2 is FYNNEI. The CDR3 coding sequence is TGTGCCAGCAGTGAAACAGGGTTGAGGGAGACCCAGTACTTC. Amino acid sequence: CASSETGLRETQYF.

This clone was found once. V gene TRBV7-2 combines with J gene TRBJ2-1; 9 bases fit TRBD2. This CDR3 region has 17 residues. CDR1 SGHTA and CDR2 FQGNSA come from the germline V gene. The V gene end was trimmed by 4 bases and the J gene end by 1 base; junction bases not matched to a gene: 8. The CDR3 loop reads CASSYRGSGGSYNEQFF. In DNA form, the CDR3 reads TGTGCCAGCAGCTACCGGGGGAGCGGGGGGTCCTACAATGAGCAGTTCTTC.

The rearrangement joins TRBV19 to TRBJ2-1, with unresolved D. This CDR3 has 15 amino acids. Trimming pared 1 base from V and 2 bases from J, leaving 9 bases between. Looked up from germline, CDR1 is LNHDA and CDR2 is SQIVND (reference sequence). This CDR3 is CASSIVLAPYNEQFF. The CDR3 bases are TGTGCCAGTAGTATAGTGTTGGCCCCCTACAATGAGCAGTTCTTC.

The chain recombines TRBV6-1 with TRBJ2-3, with D perhaps TRBD1 (5 bases). Germline CDR1 is MNHNS and CDR2 is SASEGT. There are 13 residues in the CDR3. The V end was cut by 2 bases, the J end by 4 bases, with 7 bases between. The CDR3 loop reads CASSEQGPDTQYF. Written as DNA, the CDR3 is TGTGCCAGCAGTGAACAGGGCCCAGATACGCAGTATTTT.

The J gene is TRBJ2-3, the V gene TRBV2, with 12 bases matching TRBD1. The CDR3 is made up of 16 amino acids. Germline CDR1 is SNHLY and CDR2 is FYNNEI. Trimming cost V 3 bases and J 6 bases; bases outside gene matches: 7. CDR3 in amino acids: CASSETGTGGSDTQYF. CDR3 DNA: TGTGCCAGCAGTGAGACCGGGACAGGGGGCTCGGATACGCAGTATTTT.

The genes are TRBV4-2 and TRBJ2-3, with 8 bases fitting TRBD2. CDR1 LGHNA and CDR2 YNFKEQ come from the germline V gene. V trimming: 4 bases; J trimming: 2 bases; junction bases outside the gene matches: 5. The CDR3 is 15 amino acids. The CDR3 loop reads CASSPAGGDTDTQYF. Here the CDR3 DNA reads TGTGCCAGCAGCCCCGCCGGGGGGGACACAGATACGCAGTATTTT.

This clone was recorded once. J is TRBJ2-7 and V is TRBV27; TRBD1 aligns across 7 bases. The CDR3 is 11 amino acids. Germline V gene lookup returns CDR1 MNHEY and CDR2 SMNVEV (reference sequence). The CDR3 region has the DNA TGTGACCAGGGACAGAGCTACGAGCAGTACTTC. It specifies CDQGQSYEQYF.

V and J are TRBV5-1 and TRBJ1-1; 10 bases align to TRBD1. Germline CDR1 and CDR2: SGHRS and YFSETQ. This CDR3 spans 17 amino acids. V was clipped by 7 bases and J by 0 bases; unmatched bases: 12. The CDR3 sequence: CASPPLGQGIMNTEAFF. CDR3 DNA: TGCGCCAGCCCCCCCCTGGGACAGGGGATCATGAACACTGAAGCTTTCTTT.

V usage is TRBV4-2 and J usage is TRBJ2-3; D uncertain. Germline CDR1 LGHNA, CDR2 YNFKEQ. V was pared by 0 bases and J by 2 bases, with 6 bases between. This CDR3 spans 14 amino acids. CDR3 in DNA: TGTGCCAGCAGCCAAGACAGGTCCACAGATACGCAGTATTTT. Residues: CASSQDRSTDTQYF.

The chain is built from TRBV10-1 and TRBJ2-5, with TRBD2 identical over 10 bases. V lost 0 bases to trimming and J lost 4 bases; unmatched junction nucleotides: 2. Germline CDR1 reads WNHNN; CDR2 reads SYGVQD (reference sequence). The CDR3 spans 15 residues. Here the CDR3 DNA reads TGCGCCAGCAGTGAGTCGTTAGCGGGGGGAGAGACCCAGTACTTC. It is translated as CASSESLAGGETQYF.

This chain joins TRBV19 and TRBJ1-5, with a weak D call TRBD1 (5 bases). V lost 6 bases and J lost 2, with 11 bases in between. The CDR3 contains 14 residues. The germline CDR1 and CDR2 sequences are LNHDA and SQIVND (reference sequence). CDR3 region: CASSTGGGNQPQHF. The DNA for the CDR3 is TGTGCCAGTAGCACTGGGGGGGGCAATCAGCCCCAGCATTTT.

In DNA, the CDR3 is TGTGCCAGCAGCTTGGACGTACTAGCGGGGGGGGAGACCCAGTACTTC. Its translation: CASSLDVLAGGETQYF. The chain links TRBV5-4 to TRBJ2-5; 13 bases line up with TRBD2. J lost 5 bases, V lost 0 bases, and 4 bases had no gene match. This CDR3 contains 16 residues. CDR1 and CDR2 from the germline V gene are SGHNT and YYREEE (reference sequence).

This clone was observed a single time. This chain connects TRBV29-1 to TRBJ1-2, with D possibly matching TRBD1 (6 bases). Germline V gene data show CDR1 as SQVTM and CDR2 as ANQGSEA. With 2 bases removed from V and 2 bases from J, the gap between germline ends came to 9 bases. This CDR3 contains 13 residues. The CDR3 is CSVERGANYGYTF. CDR3 bases: TGCAGCGTTGAAAGGGGGGCGAACTATGGCTACACCTTC.

The CDR3 DNA is TGTGCCAGCTCACTGACACCCCCGACAGGGGGCGTTACTGAAGCTTTCTTT. Its protein is CASSLTPPTGGVTEAFF. The chain combines TRBV18 with TRBJ1-1, with 10 bases fitting TRBD1. The V segment lost 4 bases and the J segment 5 bases; nucleotides outside the gene matches: 13. The CDR3 contains 17 residues. Germline CDR1 and CDR2: KGHSH and LQKENI.

This clone was observed a single time. The rearrangement uses TRBV5-6 and TRBJ2-3, with TRBD2 matching 13 bases. CDR1 SGHDT and CDR2 YYEEEE come from the germline V gene. The CDR3 is made up of 19 amino acids. The ends lost 4 bases at V and 0 bases at J; junction bases unmatched: 11. CDR3 in amino acids: CASSLRLAGGRGSTDTQYF. CDR3 DNA: TGTGCCAGCAGCCTTCGACTAGCGGGGGGCCGGGGTAGCACAGATACGCAGTATTTT.

This sequence joins TRBV11-3 and TRBJ2-1; D might be TRBD1 or TRBD2, each matching 5 bases. V lost 5 bases, J lost 5 bases, and 13 bases lay in between. Per germline, CDR1 SGHNT and CDR2 YENEEA. The CDR3 is 14 residues long. Here the CDR3 reads CASSGGQVDNEQFF. The CDR3 DNA sequence: TGTGCCAGCAGCGGAGGACAAGTAGACAATGAGCAGTTCTTC.

This rearrangement joins TRBV30 to TRBJ1-2; D is ambiguous. V lost 0 bases to trimming and J lost 8 bases, with 19 bases between them. This CDR3 is 15 amino acids long. Germline values: CDR1 GTSNPN, CDR2 SVGIG (reference sequence). CDR3 bases: TGTGCCTGGAGTGTACCGCCGGGGTTCACTTGGGGCTACACCTTC. It translates to CAWSVPPGFTWGYTF.

The CDR3 protein is CASSPGTTSNQPQHF. DNA of the CDR3: TGTGCCAGCAGCCCCGGGACGACCAGCAATCAGCCCCAGCATTTT. V and J are TRBV7-2 and TRBJ1-5; D is possibly TRBD1 (5 bases). The CDR3 totals 15 residues. Trimming pared 5 bases from V and 1 base from J, leaving 12 bases between. Germline V gene sequence: CDR1 SGHTA, CDR2 FQGNSA.

This clone has only one observation. The rearrangement joins TRBV13 to TRBJ2-7; perhaps TRBD1 as D (6 bases). Germline assignment: CDR1 PRHDT and CDR2 FYEKMQ (reference sequence). The V end was cut by 5 bases, the J end by 9 bases, with 17 bases between. The CDR3 has 13 residues. The CDR3 region is CASSGGQIPGQYF. The CDR3 coding sequence is TGTGCCAGCAGCGGCGGACAGATCCCCGGGCAGTACTTC. Based on the CDR3 plus reference TRBV13 and TRBJ2-7, the full variable domain is AAGVIQSPRHLIKEKRETATLKCYPIPRHDTVYWYQQGPGQDPQFLISFYEKMQSDKGSIPDRFSAQQFSDYHSELNMSSLELGDSALYFCASSGGQIPGQYFGPGTRLTVT.

The CDR3: CAISDGTGAQQYF. Here the CDR3 DNA reads TGTGCCATCAGTGATGGGACAGGGGCTCAGCAGTACTTC. The V gene is TRBV10-3, the J gene TRBJ2-7; 10 nucleotides line up with TRBD1. The CDR3 loop spans 13 amino acids. V trimming: 3 bases; J trimming: 8 bases; junction bases outside the gene matches: 4. The V gene's germline CDR1 is ENHRY and CDR2 SYGVKD.

A single count supports this clone. This sequence joins TRBV5-6 and TRBJ1-4; no firm D call. There are 17 residues in the CDR3. Between the trimmed V and J ends, which lost 3 bases and 3 bases, there was a span of 18 bases. Germline V gives CDR1 SGHDT, CDR2 YYEEEE. This CDR3 is CASSSGVPGTANEKLFF. The CDR3 region has the DNA TGTGCCAGCAGCTCCGGGGTCCCGGGTACGGCTAATGAAAAACTGTTTTTT.

This chain uses TRBV19 with TRBJ1-3; TRBD1 agrees at 7 bases. CDR1 LNHDA and CDR2 SQIVND come from the germline V gene (reference sequence). J lost 0 bases, V lost 4 bases, and 6 bases had no gene match. This CDR3 region has 16 residues. The CDR3 protein is CASSTGNRGSGNTIYF. In nucleotides, the CDR3 is TGTGCCAGTAGTACGGGGAACAGGGGCTCTGGAAACACCATATATTTT. The entire variable domain, with the rest obtained from reference TRBV19 and TRBJ1-3, is as follows: DGGITQSPKYLFRKEGQNVTLSCEQNLNHDAMYWYRQDPGQGLRLIYYSQIVNDFQKGDIAEGYSVSREKKESFPLTVTSAQKNPTAFYLCASSTGNRGSGNTIYFGEGSWLTVV.

The CDR3 loop is CASSLGSTRRETQYF. DNA of the CDR3: TGTGCCAGCAGCTTAGGTTCTACACGACGGGAGACCCAGTACTTC. The chain carries TRBV7-2 and TRBJ2-5, with D unresolved. Germline CDR1 is SGHTA and CDR2 is FQGNSA. V lost 1 base, J lost 5 bases, and 14 bases lay in between. CDR3 length equals 15 residues.